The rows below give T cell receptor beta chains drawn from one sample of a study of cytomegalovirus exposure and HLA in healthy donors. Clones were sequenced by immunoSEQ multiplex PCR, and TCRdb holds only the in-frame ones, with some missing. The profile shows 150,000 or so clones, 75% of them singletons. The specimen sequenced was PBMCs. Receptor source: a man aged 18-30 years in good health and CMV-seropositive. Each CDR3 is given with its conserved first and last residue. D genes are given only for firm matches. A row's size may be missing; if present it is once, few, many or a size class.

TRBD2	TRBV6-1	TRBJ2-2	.	TGTGCCAGCAGTGAGACTAGCGGGATCCCCCCCACCGGGGAGCTGTTTTTT	CASSETSGIPPTGELFF
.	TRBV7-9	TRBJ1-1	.	TGTGCCAGCAGCTTAACGTCTCCGACTGCTTTCTTT	CASSLTSPTAFF
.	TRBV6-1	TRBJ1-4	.	TGTGCCAGCAGTGAAGCCCCAGGAGGCCTTGCAACTAATGAAAAACTGTTTTTT	CASSEAPGGLATNEKLFF
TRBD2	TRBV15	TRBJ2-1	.	TGTGCCACCAGCATACAAGGACTAGCGGGAGCATTGAATGAGCAGTTCTTC	CATSIQGLAGALNEQFF
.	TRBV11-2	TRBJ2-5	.	TGTGCCAGCACCACCATGGGCGACCGAGCCCAGTACTTC	CASTTMGDRAQYF
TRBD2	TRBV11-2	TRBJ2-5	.	TGTGCCAGCAGCAAAAAAGCGGGGGGCCAAGAGACCCAGTACTTC	CASSKKAGGQETQYF
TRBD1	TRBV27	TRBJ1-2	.	TGTGCCAGCAGTTCCGGGACAGGGGCTTTGGGCTACACCTTC	CASSSGTGALGYTF
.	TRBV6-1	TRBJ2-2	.	TGTGCCAGCACCGCCGCGATCATCAACACCGGGGAGCTGTTTTTT	CASTAAIINTGELFF
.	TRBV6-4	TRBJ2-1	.	TGTGCCAGCAGTCCTGTTGGCTCTAGCTCCTACAATGAGCAGTTCTTC	CASSPVGSSSYNEQFF
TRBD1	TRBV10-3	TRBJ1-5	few	TGTTCCATCAGTGATCAGGGGGATCGCAATCAGCCCCAGCATTTT	CSISDQGDRNQPQHF
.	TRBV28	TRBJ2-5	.	TGTGCCAGCAGTTCGCGGCCAAACGGGGAGACCCAGTACTTC	CASSSRPNGETQYF
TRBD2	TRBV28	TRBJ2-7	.	TGTGCCAGCAGTCCCCAGCCGGGGCTAGCGGCCATGCTGACCTACGAGCAGTACTTC	CASSPQPGLAAMLTYEQYF
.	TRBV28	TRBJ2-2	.	TGTGCCAGCAGTGTAACGACAGCGAACACCGGGGAGCTGTTTTTT	CASSVTTANTGELFF
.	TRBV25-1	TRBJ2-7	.	TGTGCCAGCAGGGCCCACCCTTCCTACGAGCAGTACTTC	CASRAHPSYEQYF
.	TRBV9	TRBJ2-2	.	TGTGCCAGCAGCGTAGATCACAGGAAGACCGGGGAGCTGTTTTTT	CASSVDHRKTGELFF
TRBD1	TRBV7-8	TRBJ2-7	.	TGTGCCAGCAGCTTAGGACGACAGGGGCCCTACGAGCAGTACTTC	CASSLGRQGPYEQYF
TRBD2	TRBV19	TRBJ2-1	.	TGTGCCAGTAGATCTAGCGGGAGGGCCAGGGAGCAGTTCTTC	CASRSSGRAREQFF
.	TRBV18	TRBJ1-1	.	TGTGCCAGCGTAAGTGGAGTCACTGAAGCTTTCTTT	CASVSGVTEAFF
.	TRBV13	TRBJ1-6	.	TGTGCCAGCAGTTCGGTTCCTAGAGATAATTCACCCCTCCACTTT	CASSSVPRDNSPLHF
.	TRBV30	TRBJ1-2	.	TGTGCCTGGCTCCGGGCCGGGAGGACTAACTATGGCTACACCTTC	CAWLRAGRTNYGYTF
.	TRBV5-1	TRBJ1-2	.	TGCGCCAGCAGCGAATCTGGGGGCGGCTACACCTTC	CASSESGGGYTF
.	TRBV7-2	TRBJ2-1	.	TGTGCCAGCAGCTTAGCGTTGGCCACTAGAGCTGGCAATGAGCAGTTCTTC	CASSLALATRAGNEQFF
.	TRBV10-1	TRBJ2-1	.	TGCGCCAGCAGTGGAGGACTGGGAGCCTACAATGAGCAGTTCTTC	CASSGGLGAYNEQFF
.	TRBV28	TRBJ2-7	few	TGTGCCAGCAGTTTTAGGGGTCTTACCTACGAGCAGTACTTC	CASSFRGLTYEQYF
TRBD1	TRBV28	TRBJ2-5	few	TGTGCCAGCAGTACTACAGGGGGCCTAGAGACCCAGTACTTC	CASSTTGGLETQYF
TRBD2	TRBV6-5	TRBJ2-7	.	TGTGCCAGCAGGAGGGGACTAGATGTCTACGAGCAGTACTTC	CASRRGLDVYEQYF
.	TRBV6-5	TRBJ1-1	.	TGTGCCAGCAGTTTCCCGGGAATTGGGACTGAAGCTTTCTTT	CASSFPGIGTEAFF
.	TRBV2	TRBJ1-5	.	TGTGCCAGCAGTGGACAGTTTAATAGCAATCAGCCCCAGCATTTT	CASSGQFNSNQPQHF
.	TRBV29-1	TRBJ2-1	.	TGCAGCGTTGGTGGCAGAAATTACAATGAGCAGTTCTTC	CSVGGRNYNEQFF
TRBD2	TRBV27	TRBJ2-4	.	TGTGCCAGCAGTTTATACCCTCCCAGCGGGAGTGACATTCAGTACTTC	CASSLYPPSGSDIQYF
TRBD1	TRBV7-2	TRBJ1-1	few	TGTGCCAGCAGCTTCTTCGGCCAGGGGGGAACTGAAGCTTTCTTT	CASSFFGQGGTEAFF